This T cell receptor (beta chain) was recovered during a study of cytomegalovirus exposure and HLA in healthy donors. Worth noting for this clone: The antigen remains undetermined.

Study results and caveats: Rare sequences made up most TCRs, while some public TCRs were found in many donors. An analysis that was carried out later associated 15,000 to 20,000 TCR beta sequences with HLA alleles at 0.05 false discovery rate. With further analysis later on, most CMV-associated TCR beta chains appeared HLA-restricted.

13 Jbeta primers and 60 Vbeta primers were used for the PCR. Here immunoSEQ multiplex PCR was the method, and the copy in TCRdb shows in-frame clones only, minus some. In the table there are about 120,000 clones, 55% to 65% of which are singletons. Germline assignment: CDR1 MGHRA and CDR2 YSYEKL. Trimming took off 4 bases at V and 4 bases at J, with 17 bases between the two ends. There are 17 residues in the CDR3. The chain uses TRBV4-1 and TRBJ2-6, with D possibly TRBD1 on 6 matching bases. The sequenced material came from PBMCs. The clonotype originates from a middle-aged man in good health and CMV-seropositive. Here the CDR3 reads CASSLVIRTDGANVLTF. The DNA for the CDR3 is TGCGCCAGCAGCCTAGTTATTCGGACAGACGGGGCCAACGTCCTGACTTTC.